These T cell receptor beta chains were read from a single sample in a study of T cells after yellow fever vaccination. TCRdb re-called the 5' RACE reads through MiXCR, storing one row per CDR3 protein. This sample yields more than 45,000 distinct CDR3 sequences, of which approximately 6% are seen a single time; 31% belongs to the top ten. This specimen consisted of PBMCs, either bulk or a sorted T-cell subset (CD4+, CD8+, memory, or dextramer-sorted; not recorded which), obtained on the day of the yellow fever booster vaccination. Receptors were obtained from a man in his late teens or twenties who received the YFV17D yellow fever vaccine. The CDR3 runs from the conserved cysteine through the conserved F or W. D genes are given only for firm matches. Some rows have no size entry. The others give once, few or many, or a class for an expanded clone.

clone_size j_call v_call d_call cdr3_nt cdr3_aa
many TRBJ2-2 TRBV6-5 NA TGTGCCAGCAGACTTACTCCGACAGGAGACACCGGGGAGCTGTTTTTT CASRLTPTGDTGELFF
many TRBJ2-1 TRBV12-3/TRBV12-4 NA TGTGCCAGCAACACCAGGGGACTGTACAATGAGCAGTTCTTC CASNTRGLYNEQFF
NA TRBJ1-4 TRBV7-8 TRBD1 TGTGCCAGCAAGGGACAGGATAATGAAAAACTGTTTTTT CASKGQDNEKLFF
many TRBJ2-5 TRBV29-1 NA TGCAGCGTTGCACGTGGTGGAGAGACCCAGTACTTC CSVARGGETQYF
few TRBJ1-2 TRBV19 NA TGTGCCAGTAGTATAGAGGGGAACTATGGCTACACCTTC CASSIEGNYGYTF
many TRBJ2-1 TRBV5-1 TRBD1 TGCGCCAGCAGCCAACTAGACAGGGGCACGCACTCCTACAATGAGCAGTTCTTC CASSQLDRGTHSYNEQFF
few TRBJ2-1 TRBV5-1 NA TGCGCCAGCAGCTTATACTCGACTGGAGGATCTGAGCAGTTCTTC CASSLYSTGGSEQFF
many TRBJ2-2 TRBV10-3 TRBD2 TGTGCCATCAGTGAAAGCGGGGGGGACACCGGGGAGCTGTTTTTT CAISESGGDTGELFF
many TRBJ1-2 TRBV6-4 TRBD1 TGTGCCAGCAGTGCCGGGACCGGGACAGGGGACGGCTACACCTTC CASSAGTGTGDGYTF
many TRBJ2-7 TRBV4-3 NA TGCGCCAGCAGCCAAGATTTCAGCGTTTACGAGCAGTACTTC CASSQDFSVYEQYF
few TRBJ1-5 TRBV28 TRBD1 TGTGCCAGCATGGACGGGACAGTTATCAATCAGCCCCAGCATTTT CASMDGTVINQPQHF
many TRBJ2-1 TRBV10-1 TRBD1 TGCGCCAGCATTAGCGGACAGGGGGCGGCGTACCCCCAGTCGAATGAGCAGTTCTTC CASISGQGAAYPQSNEQFF
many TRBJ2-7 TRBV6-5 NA TGTGCCAGCAGTTACTCGGGGGCCTACGAGCAGTACTTC CASSYSGAYEQYF
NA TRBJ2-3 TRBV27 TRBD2 TGTGCCAGCAGTTCTAGGACTAGCGTCCCGCGAGATACGCAGTATTTT CASSSRTSVPRDTQYF
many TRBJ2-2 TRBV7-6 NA TGTGCCAGCAGCTTAGGAGGGGCTATAAACACCGGGGAGCTGTTTTTT CASSLGGAINTGELFF
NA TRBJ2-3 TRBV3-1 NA TGTGCCAGCAGCCAAGACCGCGGACTCATCCTGGATACGCAGTATTTT CASSQDRGLILDTQYF
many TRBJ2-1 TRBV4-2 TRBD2 TGTGCCAGCAGCTCACACGGGGGGGACTCCTACAATGAGCAGTTCTTC CASSSHGGDSYNEQFF
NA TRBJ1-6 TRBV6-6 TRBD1 TGTGCCAGCAGTTCGCCCGGGACAGGTGATAATTCACCCCTCCACTTT CASSSPGTGDNSPLHF
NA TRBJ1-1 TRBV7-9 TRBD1 TGTGCCAGCAGCTTTTATATTGGTCCAAGTAGGGACAGATTGAACACTGAAGCTTTCTTT CASSFYIGPSRDRLNTEAFF
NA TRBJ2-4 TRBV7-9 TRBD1 TGTGCCAGCAGCCCGGGACAGCCTGCGGACATTCAGTACTTC CASSPGQPADIQYF
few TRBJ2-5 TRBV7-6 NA TGTGCCAGCAGCCCTTCCCGTTTTCCTGGGGTCCCGATAAGGGGGACCCAGTACTTC CASSPSRFPGVPIRGTQYF
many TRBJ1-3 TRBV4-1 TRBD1 TGCGCCAGCAGCCGGATACAGGGGGCGAACACCATATATTTT CASSRIQGANTIYF
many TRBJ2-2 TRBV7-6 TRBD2 TGTGCCAGCAGCTTAGCTAGCGGGGGGCGTAGCACCGGGGAGCTGTTTTTT CASSLASGGRSTGELFF
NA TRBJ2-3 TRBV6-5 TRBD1 TGTGCCAGCAGTTACTCGATTCCAGGGGGAAGGACAGATACGCAGTATTTT CASSYSIPGGRTDTQYF
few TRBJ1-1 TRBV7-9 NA TGTGCCAGCAGCTTAGGCCGCCGAGGGGCCACTGAAGCTTTCTTT CASSLGRRGATEAFF
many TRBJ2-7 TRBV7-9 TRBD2 TGTGCCAGCAGCGCTCGGACTAGCGGGGGGACGTCCGGGTACGAGCAGTACTTC CASSARTSGGTSGYEQYF
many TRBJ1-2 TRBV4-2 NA TGTGCCACCGGCACCGCTAGCCAAACTACTAACTATGGCTACACCTTC CATGTASQTTNYGYTF
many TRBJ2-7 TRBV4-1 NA TGCGCCAGCAGCCAAGTACCTCTGGAGAGGTACGAGCAGTACTTC CASSQVPLERYEQYF
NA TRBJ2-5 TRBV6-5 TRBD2 TGTGCCAGCACCGACGGGGGGGGCCTCCAAGAGACCCAGTACTTC CASTDGGGLQETQYF
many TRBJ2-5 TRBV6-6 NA TGTGCCAGCAGTTCGGGGGCAGAGACCCAGTACTTC CASSSGAETQYF
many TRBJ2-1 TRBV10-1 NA TGCGCCAGCAGTGAGTTGGGGGCTTCCTACAATGAGCAGTTCTTC CASSELGASYNEQFF
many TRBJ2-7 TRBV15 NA TGTGCCACCAGCAGAGATCCGGGCTGGGGTAACGAGCAGTACTTC CATSRDPGWGNEQYF
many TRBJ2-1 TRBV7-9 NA TGTGCCAGCAGCCGAAGACTCAATGAGCAGTTCTTC CASSRRLNEQFF
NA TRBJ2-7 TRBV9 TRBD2 TGTGCCAGCAGCGTAGAATCTAGCGGGGTTGCCGAGCAGTACTTC CASSVESSGVAEQYF
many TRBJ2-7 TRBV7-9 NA TGTGCCAGCAGCTTCACTAGAAGCTCCTACGAGCAGTACTTC CASSFTRSSYEQYF
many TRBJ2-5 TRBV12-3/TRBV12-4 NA TGTGCCAGCAGTTTTTTGGGTGCTACGGGGACCCAGTACTTC CASSFLGATGTQYF
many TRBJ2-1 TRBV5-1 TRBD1 TGCGCCAGCAGCTTGGAGTGGACAGGGGATGTAGAGCAGTTCTTC CASSLEWTGDVEQFF
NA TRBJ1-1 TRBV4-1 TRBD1 TGCGCCAGCAGCCCAATGGACAGGGGAGGTGAGACTGAAGCTTTCTTT CASSPMDRGGETEAFF
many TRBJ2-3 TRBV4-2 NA TGTGCCAGCAGCCACCGACAGACAGCCCTCTTCGTAGATACGCAGTATTTT CASSHRQTALFVDTQYF
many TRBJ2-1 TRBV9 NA TGTGCCAGCAGCGGGGACACTAAGCAGTTCTTC CASSGDTKQFF
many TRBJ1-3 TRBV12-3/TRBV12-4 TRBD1 TGTGCCAGCAGTCCCGGGACAGACGTCGTACACTCTGGAAACACCATATATTTT CASSPGTDVVHSGNTIYF
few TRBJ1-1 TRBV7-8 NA TGTGCCAGCAGCTATAGTGGGGGATGGACTGAAGCTTTCTTT CASSYSGGWTEAFF
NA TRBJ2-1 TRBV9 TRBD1 TGTGCCAGCAGCGCCACCGGGACAGGAGTGTACAATGAGCAGTTCTTC CASSATGTGVYNEQFF
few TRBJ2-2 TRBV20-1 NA TGCAGTGCTAGATCCCCGACTGAATACGGGGAGCTGTTTTTT CSARSPTEYGELFF
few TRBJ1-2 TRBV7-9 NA TGTGCCAGCAGACCCGGGGTTGACTATGGCTACACCTTC CASRPGVDYGYTF
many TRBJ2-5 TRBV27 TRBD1 TGTGCCAGCAGACCCGGGACAGGGGGCGGAGAGACCCAGTACTTC CASRPGTGGGETQYF
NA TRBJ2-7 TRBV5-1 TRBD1 TGCGCCAGCAGCTGGGCTGACAGGGCTTACGAGCAGTACTTC CASSWADRAYEQYF
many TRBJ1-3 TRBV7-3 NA TGTGCCAGCAGCTTAATATCTGGAAACACCATATATTTT CASSLISGNTIYF
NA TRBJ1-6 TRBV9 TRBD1 TGTGCCAGCAGCCCAACGACAGGGGCCCCTAGCCCCCTCCACTTT CASSPTTGAPSPLHF
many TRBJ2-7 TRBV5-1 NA TGCGCCAGCAGCTCGGACTTCGACTACGAGCAGTACTTC CASSSDFDYEQYF
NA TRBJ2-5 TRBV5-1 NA TGCGCCAGCAGCCCCCTACAGAGTCGACAAGAGACCCAGTACTTC CASSPLQSRQETQYF
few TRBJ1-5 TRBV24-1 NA TGTGCCACCAGTGCGGGGAGCAATCAGCCCCAGCATTTT CATSAGSNQPQHF
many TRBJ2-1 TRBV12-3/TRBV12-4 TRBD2 TGTGCCAGCAGTGAGACTAGCCCATACAATGAGCAGTTCTTC CASSETSPYNEQFF
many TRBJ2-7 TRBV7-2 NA TGTGCCAGCAGCTTAAATGGGGAGTTCCCCTACTCCTACGAGCAGTACTTC CASSLNGEFPYSYEQYF